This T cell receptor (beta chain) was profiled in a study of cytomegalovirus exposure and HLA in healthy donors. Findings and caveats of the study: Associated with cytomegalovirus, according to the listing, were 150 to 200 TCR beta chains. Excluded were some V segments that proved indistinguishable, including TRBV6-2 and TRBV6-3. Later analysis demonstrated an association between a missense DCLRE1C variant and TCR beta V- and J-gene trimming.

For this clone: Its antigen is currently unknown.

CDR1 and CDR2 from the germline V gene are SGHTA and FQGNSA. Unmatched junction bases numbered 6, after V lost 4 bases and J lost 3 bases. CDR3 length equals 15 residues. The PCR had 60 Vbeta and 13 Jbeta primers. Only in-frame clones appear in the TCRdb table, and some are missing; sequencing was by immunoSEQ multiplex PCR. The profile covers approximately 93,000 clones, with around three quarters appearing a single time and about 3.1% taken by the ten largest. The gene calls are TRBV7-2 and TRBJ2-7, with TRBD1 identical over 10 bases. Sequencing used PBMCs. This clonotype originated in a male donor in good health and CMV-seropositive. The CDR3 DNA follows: TGTGCCAGCAGCTATGTGACAGGGGGCATCTACGAGCAGTACTTC. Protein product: CASSYVTGGIYEQYF. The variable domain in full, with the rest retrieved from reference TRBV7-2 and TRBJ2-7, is GAGVSQSPSNKVTEKGKDVELRCDPISGHTALYWYRQSLGQGLEFLIYFQGNSAPDKSGLPSDRFSAERTGGSVSTLTIQRTQQEDSAVYLCASSYVTGGIYEQYFGPGTRLTVT.